This TCR beta chain was sequenced for a study of cytomegalovirus exposure and HLA in healthy donors. Study in general: Among over 300 genotyped donors, 80% to 90% fell in the Caucasian-associated ancestry cluster.

Points from the study as a whole: Several of the most significant clusters appeared linked to common viral pathogens, based on a later analysis.

This CDR3 region has 17 residues. J was trimmed by 5 bases and V by 5 bases; bases with no gene match: 15. Germline values: CDR1 MNHEY, CDR2 SMNVEV (reference sequence). The study ran its PCR with 60 Vbeta and 13 Jbeta primers. Sequencing used immunoSEQ multiplex PCR; TCRdb keeps in-frame clones, though not all of them. The data show 85,000 to 110,000 clones, about 77% seen once. Worth noting for this clone: Antigen specificity is unknown.

The sequenced material came from PBMCs. This chain connects TRBV27 to TRBJ2-5; 9 nucleotides agree with TRBD2. The receptor was isolated from a woman in her late teens or twenties in good health and CMV-seropositive. This CDR3 reads CASSPPRGSGSDETQYF. CDR3 coding DNA: TGTGCCAGCAGTCCCCCCCGAGGTAGCGGGAGCGACGAGACCCAGTACTTC.